A single sample gave rise to the 31 T cell receptor beta chains below, sequenced in a study of T cells expressing NK-cell markers. TCRdb reprocessed the 5' RACE reads; each CDR3 protein has one entry and no DNA is given. The repertoire table contains about 160,000 distinct CDR3 sequences. The sample taken for sequencing was blood T cells: a sorted CD56 or NKG2C T cell subset, CD4+ or CD8+ T cells, or bulk PBMC T cells (not recorded which). Receptors were obtained from a man aged 18 to 69 in good health.

The chain combines TRBV6-5 with TRBJ2-5; absent DNA, TCRdb's TRBD2 call cannot be checked. Germline loops: CDR1 MNHEY, CDR2 SVGAGI. The CDR3 totals 18 residues. CDR3 protein: CASSYSGASGGAWETQYF.

The V and J genes are TRBV2 and TRBJ2-6; TCRdb's D gene call, TRBD1, goes unchecked for lack of DNA. The length of the CDR3 is 18 residues. The germline gives CDR1 SNHLY, CDR2 FYNNEI. CDR3 sequence: CASRDTGTGSSGANVLTF.

This rearrangement joins TRBV7-9 to TRBJ2-1; checking the TCRdb D call of TRBD2 is not possible without DNA. Per the germline V gene, CDR1 is SEHNR and CDR2 is FQNEAQ (reference sequence). The CDR3 runs 17 residues. The CDR3 is CASSLSGGALSYNEQFF.

The chain is built from TRBV15 and TRBJ2-5; checking the TCRdb D call of TRBD1 is not possible without DNA. The CDR3 is made up of 14 amino acids. Germline values: CDR1 LNHNV, CDR2 YYDKDF (reference sequence). The CDR3 loop reads CATSTDRGQETQYF.

The V and J genes are TRBV5-1 and TRBJ1-2; the TCRdb call, TRBD1, lacks DNA for checking. CDR3 length equals 15 residues. Germline CDR1 reads SGHRS; CDR2 reads YFSETQ. This CDR3 is CASSSDPTGNYGYTF.

This chain uses TRBV7-9 with TRBJ1-2; TCRdb selects TRBD1, and the lack of DNA leaves this call unchecked. The CDR3 sequence is 15 residues long. Germline values: CDR1 SEHNR, CDR2 FQNEAQ (reference sequence). This CDR3 reads CASSSQGATSYGYTF.

The chain joins TRBV2 to TRBJ2-5; TCRdb picks TRBD1, but there is no DNA to check that call. Germline V CDR1 and CDR2: SNHLY, FYNNEI. The CDR3 is 14 amino acids. This CDR3 is CASSFDSLKETQYF.

The CDR3 protein is CASSYTSLYEQYF. The genes are TRBV6-6 and TRBJ2-7; TCRdb names TRBD2, which stays unverified in the absence of DNA. The CDR3 is 13 amino acids. Germline V gives CDR1 MNHNY, CDR2 SVGAGI (reference sequence).

The chain has TRBV6-5 and TRBJ1-5. The CDR3 has 14 amino acids. Per the germline V gene, CDR1 is MNHEY and CDR2 is SVGAGI. CDR3 loop: CASSYHRGNQPQHF.

The chain recombines TRBV7-9 with TRBJ2-7; TCRdb's assignment of TRBD1 cannot be checked, as there is no DNA. The germline gives CDR1 SEHNR, CDR2 FQNEAQ (reference sequence). The CDR3 is 14 residues long. The CDR3 loop is CASSSRGPPYEQYF.

The V and J genes are TRBV19 and TRBJ2-3; TCRdb calls TRBD2, which cannot be checked without DNA. The germline CDR1 and CDR2 sequences are LNHDA and SQIVND (reference sequence). The length of the CDR3 is 15 residues. CDR3 loop: CATNERGASTDTQYF.

The CDR3 loop reads CASSLLSIYYGYTF. The chain uses TRBV12-3 or TRBV12-4 and TRBJ1-2. This CDR3 spans 14 amino acids.

V and J are TRBV18 and TRBJ2-6; TCRdb outputs TRBD1, but without DNA this stays unchecked. Germline CDR1 KGHSH, CDR2 LQKENI. CDR3 length: 18 residues. CDR3 protein: CASSPRDRVRSVANVLTF.

This CDR3 reads CASSYSGRGYEQYF. The chain has TRBV6-5 and TRBJ2-7. Germline CDR1 and CDR2: MNHEY and SVGAGI. The CDR3 spans 14 residues.

V gene TRBV4-2 combines with J gene TRBJ1-4; without DNA, the TCRdb call of TRBD1 cannot be checked. Germline CDR1 reads LGHNA; CDR2 reads YNFKEQ. The CDR3 has 17 residues. This chain's CDR3 is CASSQPPLVLGDEKLFF.

V is TRBV4-2 and J is TRBJ1-2; TCRdb calls TRBD1, which cannot be checked without DNA. Per the germline V gene, CDR1 is LGHNA and CDR2 is YNFKEQ. The CDR3 is 16 residues long. The CDR3 here is CASSQDANRVLDGYTF.

V gene TRBV9 combines with J gene TRBJ1-4. The germline V gene encodes CDR1 SGDLS and CDR2 YYNGEE. CDR3 length equals 15 residues. CDR3 loop: CASSTSDPTNEKLFF.

J is TRBJ1-1 and V is TRBV28; there is no DNA to check the TCRdb D call of TRBD1. This CDR3 has 15 amino acids. Germline CDR1 and CDR2: MDHEN and SYDVKM. Here the CDR3 reads CASSFPRVGNTEAFF.

The chain recombines TRBV7-9 with TRBJ1-1; the D call from TCRdb, TRBD1, cannot be confirmed without DNA. Germline CDR1 reads SEHNR; CDR2 reads FQNEAQ (reference sequence). The CDR3 contains 15 residues. CDR3 amino acids: CASSYWGGSNTEAFF.

The genes are TRBV21-1 and TRBJ1-1; checking the TCRdb D call of TRBD1 is not possible without DNA. TRBV21-1 is a documented pseudogene. The CDR3 extends over 18 amino acids. CDR3 in amino acids: CASSKAGRQVFMNTEAFF.

The chain links TRBV4-1 to TRBJ1-1; TCRdb's assignment of TRBD1 cannot be checked, as there is no DNA. Germline lookup yields CDR1 MGHRA and CDR2 YSYEKL. This CDR3 comprises 15 residues. CDR3: CASSQDGGFNTEAFF.

V and J are TRBV2 and TRBJ1-1; TCRdb names TRBD1, which stays unverified in the absence of DNA. This CDR3 comprises 13 residues. Germline V gene lookup returns CDR1 SNHLY and CDR2 FYNNEI. This CDR3 is CASSDRDRTEAFF.

CDR3 protein: CASSLGTGYNEQFF. This chain uses TRBV7-8 with TRBJ2-1; TCRdb's D call of TRBD1 is untestable without DNA. The CDR3 covers 14 residues. Germline V gene data show CDR1 as SGHVS and CDR2 as FQNEAQ. Based on the CDR3 plus reference TRBV7-8 and TRBJ2-1, the full variable domain is GAGVSQSPRYKVAKRGQDVALRCDPISGHVSLFWYQQALGQGPEFLTYFQNEAQLDKSGLPSDRFFAERPEGSVSTLKIQRTQQEDSAVYLCASSLGTGYNEQFFGPGTRLTVL.

The chain uses TRBV6-1 and TRBJ2-7; TCRdb returns TRBD1, unconfirmable since there is no DNA. This CDR3 has 15 residues. The germline CDR1 and CDR2 sequences are MNHNS and SASEGT. CDR3 residues: CASSTGPSLRYEQYF.

The chain is built from TRBV20-1 and TRBJ2-7; with no DNA, the TCRdb D assignment of TRBD2 cannot be verified. The germline V gene has CDR1 DFQATT and CDR2 SNEGSKA (reference sequence). This CDR3 is built from 15 residues. CDR3 protein: CSARDRESYSYEQYF.

The chain combines TRBV6-1 with TRBJ2-5; TCRdb's D gene call, TRBD1, goes unchecked for lack of DNA. The germline CDR1 and CDR2 sequences are MNHNS and SASEGT. The CDR3 loop spans 15 amino acids. CDR3 region: CASSPWDRGQETQYF.

The chain links TRBV7-9 to TRBJ1-1. The CDR3 sequence is 15 residues long. CDR1 is SEHNR and CDR2 is FQNEAQ in the germline V gene (reference sequence). This chain's CDR3 is CASSLASVEGTEAFF.

V usage is TRBV20-1 and J usage is TRBJ1-2. This CDR3 is 15 amino acids long. Germline CDR1 reads DFQATT; CDR2 reads SNEGSKA (reference sequence). Here the CDR3 reads CSARDLARTNYGYTF.

CDR3: CSASSERGDYEQYF. The chain combines TRBV20-1 with TRBJ2-7; lacking DNA, the TRBD1 call made by TCRdb goes unchecked. The CDR3 loop spans 14 amino acids. The germline V gene encodes CDR1 DFQATT and CDR2 SNEGSKA (reference sequence).

V is TRBV7-6 and J is TRBJ2-7; the D call of TRBD2 rests on TCRdb alone, since no DNA is present to check it. This CDR3 region has 16 residues. Germline values: CDR1 SGHVS, CDR2 FNYEAQ. CDR3: CASSLGGGGTLYEQYF.

The chain has TRBV19 and TRBJ1-1; as DNA is missing, the TRBD1 call by TCRdb cannot be tested. The CDR3 covers 12 residues. Germline CDR1 is LNHDA and CDR2 is SQIVND (reference sequence). The CDR3 here is CASSISAREAFF. Full variable domain (remainder filled in from reference TRBV19 and TRBJ1-1): DGGITQSPKYLFRKEGQNVTLSCEQNLNHDAMYWYRQDPGQGLRLIYYSQIVNDFQKGDIAEGYSVSREKKESFPLTVTSAQKNPTAFYLCASSISAREAFFGQGTRLTVV.